The 10 T cell receptor beta chains below were found in one sample sequenced in a study of blood T cell repertoires in COVID-19. Method: immunoSEQ multiplex PCR; TCRdb's copy keeps in-frame clones and lacks some. The repertoire holds under 400,000 clones, with roughly 90% as singletons. The sample taken for sequencing was peripheral blood. These receptor sequences come from a woman in her twenties or thirties with COVID-19, enrolled during active disease.

The chain carries TRBV20-1 and TRBJ2-3, with 8 positions matching TRBD2. Germline lookup yields CDR1 DFQATT and CDR2 SNEGSKA (reference sequence). Trimming took 3 bases from V and 2 from J; bases not matched to a gene: 7. The CDR3 runs to 15 residues. CDR3 in DNA: TGCAGTGCTAGTATCACTAGCGGAGCCACAGATACGCAGTATTTT. It translates to CSASITSGATDTQYF.

The chain is built from TRBV7-9 and TRBJ2-1; D is possibly TRBD1 (5 bases). The V gene's germline CDR1 is SEHNR and CDR2 FQNEAQ (reference sequence). V dropped 5 bases and J dropped 12 bases, with 14 bases sitting between them. This CDR3 is built from 12 residues. CDR3 bases: TGTGCCAGCAGCCCCGACAGTATGGGGCAGTTCTTC. Its protein is CASSPDSMGQFF.

This chain links TRBV12-3 or TRBV12-4 with TRBJ1-2, with TRBD1 matching 7 bases. With V trimmed by 2 bases and J by 8 bases, 2 bases remained unmatched. The CDR3 consists of 12 residues. CDR3 region: CASSLRGQGYTF. In nucleotides, the CDR3 is TGTGCCAGCAGTTTAAGGGGGCAAGGCTACACCTTC.

The chain carries TRBV28 and TRBJ1-5, with TRBD1 matching over 7 bases. This CDR3 is built from 15 residues. With V trimmed by 6 bases and J by 3 bases, 8 bases remained unmatched. Germline CDR1 MDHEN, CDR2 SYDVKM. Here the CDR3 DNA reads TGTGCCAGCAGGAGACTAGGGACAGACAATCAGCCCCAGCATTTT. This codes for CASRRLGTDNQPQHF.

The chain couples TRBV15 to TRBJ1-1; 7 nucleotides agree with TRBD1. Looked up from germline, CDR1 is LNHNV and CDR2 is YYDKDF (reference sequence). V was pared by 0 bases and J by 7 bases, with 2 bases of the junction left unmatched. This CDR3 is 13 amino acids long. This CDR3 reads CATSREGQYEAFF. The CDR3, as DNA: TGTGCCACCAGCAGAGAGGGACAGTATGAAGCTTTCTTT. Combining the CDR3 with reference TRBV15 and TRBJ1-1 gives the whole variable domain DAMVIQNPRYQVTQFGKPVTLSCSQTLNHNVMYWYQQKSSQAPKLLFHYYDKDFNNEADTPDNFQSRRPNTSFCFLDIRSPGLGDTAMYLCATSREGQYEAFFGQGTRLTVV.

The rearrangement links TRBV7-6 to TRBJ1-3, with no clear D. Trimming took 1 base from V and 0 from J, leaving 7 bases between them. CDR3 length: 15 residues. CDR1 and CDR2 (germline): SGHVS, FNYEAQ. CDR3 nucleotide sequence: TGTGCCAGCAGCTTAGGGGCCAGCTCTGGAAACACCATATATTTT. Its translation: CASSLGASSGNTIYF. Drawing the rest from reference TRBV7-6 and TRBJ1-3, the complete variable domain is GAGVSQSPRYKVTKRGQDVALRCDPISGHVSLYWYRQALGQGPEFLTYFNYEAQQDKSGLPNDRFSAERPEGSISTLTIQRTEQRDSAMYRCASSLGASSGNTIYFGEGSWLTVV.

This clone was observed a single time. V is TRBV7-9 and J is TRBJ1-2; 9 bases match TRBD1. The length of the CDR3 is 15 residues. Germline V gene sequence: CDR1 SEHNR, CDR2 FQNEAQ (reference sequence). V was pared by 2 bases and J by 5 bases, with 6 bases of the junction left unmatched. The CDR3 reads CASSLNGQGMYGYTF. The CDR3 DNA is TGTGCCAGCAGCTTAAACGGACAGGGGATGTATGGCTACACCTTC.

The chain employs TRBV28 and TRBJ1-1, with D maybe TRBD1 (6 bases). Germline V gene lookup returns CDR1 MDHEN and CDR2 SYDVKM. Trimming took 4 bases from V and 3 from J, leaving 15 bases between them. This CDR3 has 15 residues. DNA of the CDR3: TGTGCCAGCAGTTCTGGCCAGACAGGACACACTGAAGCTTTCTTT. Its protein is CASSSGQTGHTEAFF.

This clone was observed once. This chain connects TRBV6-5 to TRBJ1-2; D possibly corresponds to TRBD1 (5 bases). Germline V gives CDR1 MNHEY, CDR2 SVGAGI. This CDR3 has 15 residues. The V and J ends lost 2 bases and 0 bases respectively, with 10 bases between them. CDR3 protein: CASSYGQGPNYGYTF. CDR3 sequence (DNA): TGTGCCAGCAGTTACGGCCAGGGCCCTAACTATGGCTACACCTTC.

The chain joins TRBV27 to TRBJ1-2, with 7 nucleotides matching TRBD1. Germline CDR1 MNHEY, CDR2 SMNVEV (reference sequence). The V and J ends lost 2 bases and 5 bases, in that order; junction bases with no gene match: 5. The length of the CDR3 is 14 residues. CDR3 protein: CASSLDREGYGYTF. The CDR3 nucleotides read TGTGCCAGCAGTTTAGACAGGGAAGGATATGGCTACACCTTC.